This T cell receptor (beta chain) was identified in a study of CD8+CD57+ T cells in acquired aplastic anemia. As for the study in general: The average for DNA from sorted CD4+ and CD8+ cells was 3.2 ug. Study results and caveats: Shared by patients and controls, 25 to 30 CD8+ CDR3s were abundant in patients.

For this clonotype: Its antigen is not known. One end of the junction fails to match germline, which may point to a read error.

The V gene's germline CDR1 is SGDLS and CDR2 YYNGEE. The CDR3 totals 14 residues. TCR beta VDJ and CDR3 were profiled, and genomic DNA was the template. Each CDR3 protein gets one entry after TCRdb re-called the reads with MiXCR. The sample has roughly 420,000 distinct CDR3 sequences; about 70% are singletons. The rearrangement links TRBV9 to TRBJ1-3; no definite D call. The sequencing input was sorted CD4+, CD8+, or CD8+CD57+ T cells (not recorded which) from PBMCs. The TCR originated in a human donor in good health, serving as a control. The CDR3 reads CASSSGKLGKTIYF. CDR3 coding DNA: TGTGCCAGCAGCTCCGGGAAGCTTGGAAAAACCATATATTTT. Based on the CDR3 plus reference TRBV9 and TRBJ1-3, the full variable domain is DSGVTQTPKHLITATGQRVTLRCSPRSGDLSVYWYQQSLDQGLQFLIQYYNGEERAKGNILERFSAQQFPDLHSELNLSSLELGDSALYFCASSSGKLGKTIYFGEGSWLTVV.